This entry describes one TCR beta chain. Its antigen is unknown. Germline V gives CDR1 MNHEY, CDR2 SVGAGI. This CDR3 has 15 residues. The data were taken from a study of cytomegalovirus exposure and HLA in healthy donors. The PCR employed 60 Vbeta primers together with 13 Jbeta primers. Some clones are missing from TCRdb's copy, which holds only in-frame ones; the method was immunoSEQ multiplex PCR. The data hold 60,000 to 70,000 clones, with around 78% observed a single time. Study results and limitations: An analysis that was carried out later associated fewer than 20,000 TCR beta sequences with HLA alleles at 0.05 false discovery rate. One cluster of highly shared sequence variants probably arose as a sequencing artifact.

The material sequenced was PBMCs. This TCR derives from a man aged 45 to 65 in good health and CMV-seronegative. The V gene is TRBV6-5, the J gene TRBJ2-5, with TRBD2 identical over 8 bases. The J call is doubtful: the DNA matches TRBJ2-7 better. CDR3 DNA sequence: TGTGCCAGCAGTTACTCTCCAGCGGGGGCCTACGAGCAGTACTTC. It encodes CASSYSPAGAYEQYF.